This passage covers 10 T cell receptor beta chains from one sample sequenced in a study of T-cell reconstitution after alpha-beta-depleted transplantation in children. Unique molecular identifiers were incorporated when the TCRbeta library was constructed. One entry per CDR3 protein, called by TCRdb with MiXCR from the PCR reads. The sample records 440,000 or so distinct CDR3 sequences, about 45% being singletons. The specimen was PBMCs, collected before TCRalphabeta/CD19-depleted stem cell transplant. Source of these receptors: a girl aged 2 to 9 with aplastic anemia, due to receive a stem cell transplant.

The chain employs TRBV27 and TRBJ1-4; 10 bases align to TRBD1. Germline values: CDR1 MNHEY, CDR2 SMNVEV (reference sequence). The CDR3 loop spans 15 amino acids. Trimming removed 4 bases from V and 10 bases from J; junction bases left unmatched: 9. The CDR3 loop is CASSSPGQGFGKLFF. DNA for the CDR3: TGTGCCAGCAGTTCTCCGGGACAGGGGTTTGGAAAACTGTTTTTT.

In the case of this clonotype: A much bigger clone sits one base away, suggesting this may be a read error. V is TRBV5-1 and J is TRBJ2-7; D not certain. The CDR3 extends over 12 amino acids. The V gene's germline CDR1 is SGHRS and CDR2 YFSETQ. CDR3: CTSSLTTYEQYF. The CDR3 DNA reads as TGCACCAGCAGCTTGACGACCTACGAGCAGTACTTC.

V usage is TRBV7-2 and J usage is TRBJ2-3, with D perhaps matching TRBD1 or TRBD2 (5 bases each). With 5 bases removed from V and 2 bases from J, the gap between germline ends came to 14 bases. This CDR3 has 15 residues. CDR1 is SGHTA and CDR2 is FQGNSA in the germline V gene. In nucleotides, the CDR3 is TGTGCCAGCAGCCCCCCGGGACGGGCCACAGATACGCAGTATTTT. Translation gives CASSPPGRATDTQYF. The whole variable domain, remainder taken from reference TRBV7-2 and TRBJ2-3, is GAGVSQSPSNKVTEKGKDVELRCDPISGHTALYWYRQSLGQGLEFLIYFQGNSAPDKSGLPSDRFSAERTGGSVSTLTIQRTQQEDSAVYLCASSPPGRATDTQYFGPGTRLTVL.

This clonotype was seen a few times. The gene calls are TRBV5-1 and TRBJ2-7; tentative D call: TRBD1 (6 bases). Trimming left V 3 bases short and J 4 bases short, with 17 bases between. The CDR3 totals 15 residues. Germline lookup yields CDR1 SGHRS and CDR2 YFSETQ. The DNA of the CDR3 is TGCGCCAGCAGCTCGACAGGCGCCAAACTGTACGAGCAGTACTTC. Translating gives CASSSTGAKLYEQYF.

The CDR3 sequence is CASSVELGRETQYF. The CDR3, as DNA: TGTGCCAGCAGCGTAGAACTTGGGAGGGAGACCCAGTACTTC. The chain recombines TRBV9 with TRBJ2-5; D is possibly TRBD2 (6 bases). Germline V gene lookup returns CDR1 SGDLS and CDR2 YYNGEE. The CDR3 loop spans 14 amino acids. V lost 0 bases to trimming and J lost 5 bases, with 11 bases between them.

The CDR3 protein is CASSLGTGLTGELFF. CDR3 coding DNA: TGTGCCAGCAGCCTCGGGACAGGCCTCACCGGGGAGCTGTTTTTT. The chain joins TRBV7-2 to TRBJ2-2; 8 nucleotides align to TRBD1. The CDR3 spans 15 residues. J was trimmed by 4 bases and V by 5 bases; bases with no gene match: 6. From germline, CDR1 is SGHTA and CDR2 FQGNSA.

This clonotype was seen many times. The chain recombines TRBV4-3 with TRBJ1-6; D gene uncertain. Trimming removed 3 bases at V and 10 bases at J, with 10 bases between. Germline values: CDR1 LGHNA, CDR2 YSLEER. The CDR3 contains 13 residues. CDR3 sequence reads: CASSHLRRSPLHF. The CDR3 bases are TGCGCCAGCAGCCATCTCCGACGGTCACCCCTCCACTTT.

This clonotype was found a few times. The chain joins TRBV7-2 to TRBJ2-3; 8 nucleotides align to TRBD2. The germline V gene encodes CDR1 SGHTA and CDR2 FQGNSA. The J segment lost 4 bases and the V segment lost 5 bases, leaving 5 bases of the junction unmatched. This CDR3 contains 14 residues. The CDR3 DNA is TGTGCCAGCAGCCCCGGACTAGCCTCAGATACGCAGTATTTT. Translation: CASSPGLASDTQYF.

This clonotype was observed many times. The chain has TRBV5-1 and TRBJ1-1, with D tentatively TRBD1 (6 bases). The germline V gene has CDR1 SGHRS and CDR2 YFSETQ. The CDR3 totals 15 residues. Trimming removed 0 bases at V and 4 bases at J, with 13 bases between. The CDR3 loop reads CASSLGQGLFTEAFF. CDR3 in DNA: TGCGCCAGCAGCTTGGGGCAGGGGTTATTCACTGAAGCTTTCTTT.

In this sample, this clonotype turned up many times. This chain uses TRBV28 with TRBJ2-7; no firm D call. CDR3 length equals 12 residues. The germline V gene encodes CDR1 MDHEN and CDR2 SYDVKM. V was clipped by 6 bases and J by 6 bases, with 12 bases between them. CDR3 coding DNA: TGTGCCAGCAGAATCTACCCCCGCGAGCAGTACTTC. Its protein is CASRIYPREQYF. Using reference TRBV28 and TRBJ2-7 for the parts outside the CDR3, the full variable domain is DVKVTQSSRYLVKRTGEKVFLECVQDMDHENMFWYRQDPGLGLRLIYFSYDVKMKEKGDIPEGYSVSREKKERFSLILESASTNQTSMYLCASRIYPREQYFGPGTRLTVT.